This TCR beta chain was sequenced in a study of shared clonotypes between healthy human individuals. Assay used: immunoSEQ multiplex PCR; TCRdb lists only in-frame clones, some missing. The data hold fewer than 1 million clones, with roughly 96% observed a single time. CD8 cells regarded as naive lacked CD45RO, were positively chosen for CCR7, and omitted terminally differentiated effector memory CD45RA+ cells. CDR1 is SEHNR and CDR2 is FQNEAQ in the germline V gene (reference sequence). This CDR3 has 17 residues. V lost 5 bases to trimming and J lost 0 bases, with 19 bases between them. This chain uses TRBV7-9 with TRBJ1-1; D might be TRBD1 (6 bases). The sequence derives from a man aged 25 to 45 in good health. Sequencing was performed on naive CD8+ T cells sorted from blood. The CDR3 coding sequence is TGTGCCAGCAGCCCATCAAGGCCCGGGGGCCTGAACACTGAAGCTTTCTTT. Translation: CASSPSRPGGLNTEAFF.